Listed below are T cell receptor beta chains from one sample, sequenced in a study of spatial heterogeneity in lung cancer. Each CDR3 protein is one row after TCRdb ran MiXCR on the 5' RACE reads. Here the sample spans about 10,000 distinct CDR3 sequences, approximately 10% being singletons. The sequences come from lung tumor tissue, collected at surgery. The receptors were sampled from a female donor with early-stage non-small cell lung cancer. Each CDR3 is given with its conserved first and last residue. The D gene is left open where the match is weak. Size tells how often a clone was seen (once, few, many) or the class of an expanded clone, and some rows leave it out.

j_call clone_size d_call v_call cdr3_nt cdr3_aa
TRBJ1-2 medium-sized . TRBV20-1 TGCAGTGCTAGAGGACCAGGGGACCCCTATGGCTACACCTTC CSARGPGDPYGYTF
TRBJ2-3 few . TRBV11-2 TGTGCCAGCAGCCCAGACCTCACAGATACGCAGTATTTT CASSPDLTDTQYF
TRBJ2-2 medium-sized . TRBV29-1 TGCAGCGTTGAAAAACAGGGGAACACCGGGGAGCTGTTTTTT CSVEKQGNTGELFF
TRBJ2-2 many . TRBV7-9 TGTGCCAGCAGGGAGACAGTCCCCGGGGAGCTGTTTTTT CASRETVPGELFF
TRBJ1-1 many . TRBV6-6 TGTGCCAGCAGCTTTTCGACAGCTGAAGCTTTCTTT CASSFSTAEAFF
TRBJ2-2 many . TRBV5-4 TGTGCCAGCCATCCAGGGGACACGAACACCGGGGAGCTGTTTTTT CASHPGDTNTGELFF
TRBJ2-3 many . TRBV7-2 TGTGCCAGCAGCCTTCGGACTAGCACAGATACGCAGTATTTT CASSLRTSTDTQYF
TRBJ1-5 . TRBD1 TRBV10-2 TGCGCCAGCAGAGACGGACAGGGGCAAAATCAGCCCCAGCATTTT CASRDGQGQNQPQHF
TRBJ2-1 many TRBD2 TRBV18 TGTGCCAGCTCACGCGGACTAGCGGGAGGGCCAGCCTACAATGAGCAGTTCTTC CASSRGLAGGPAYNEQFF
TRBJ1-1 . . TRBV2 TGTGCCGGGACGGCGTCGGGGGCTGAAGCTTTCTTT CAGTASGAEAFF
TRBJ2-5 few TRBD2 TRBV24-1 TGTGCCACCTCGTCGGCTAGCGGGAGGGCCCAGACCCAGTACTTC CATSSASGRAQTQYF
TRBJ1-2 few TRBD1 TRBV29-1 TGCAGCGAGCGGACAGGGGGAGGCTACACCTTC CSERTGGGYTF
TRBJ2-7 few . TRBV28 TGTGCCAGCAGCCCCCACGGGGTTACCTACGAGCAGTACTTC CASSPHGVTYEQYF